This is a list of T cell receptor beta chains from one sample in a study of cytomegalovirus exposure and HLA in healthy donors. Profiled with immunoSEQ multiplex PCR; TCRdb holds only in-frame clones, not every one. Of about 110,000 clones in the sample, around 90% are singletons; the top ten hold approximately 1.9%. What was sequenced was PBMCs. These receptors originate from a woman between 18 and 29 years old in good health and CMV-seronegative. CDR3s include the opening cysteine and the closing phenylalanine or tryptophan. A D gene is named only where the DNA matches it firmly. Where a row states a size, it is once, few, many or the class of an expanded clone; other rows omit it.

cdr3_aa,cdr3_nt,v_call,clone_size,j_call,d_call
CASSRRQVVGNTIYF,TGTGCCAGCAGTAGACGACAGGTTGTTGGAAACACCATATATTTT,TRBV2,.,TRBJ1-3,.
CAWSKAGVTHEQYF,TGTGCCTGGTCCAAAGCCGGGGTAACCCACGAGCAGTACTTC,TRBV30,.,TRBJ2-7,.
CASSLGQGLNEQYF,TGTGCCAGCAGCTTGGGACAGGGGTTAAACGAGCAGTACTTC,TRBV13,.,TRBJ2-7,TRBD1
CASSELAGAYEQYF,TGTGCCAGCAGTGAACTAGCGGGAGCCTACGAGCAGTACTTC,TRBV6-4,few,TRBJ2-7,TRBD2
CASSFQEGAVATGELFF,TGTGCTAGCAGCTTTCAGGAGGGGGCGGTGGCGACCGGGGAGCTGTTTTTT,TRBV7-7,.,TRBJ2-2,.
CASSPRTVGGEQFF,TGTGCCAGCAGTCCCAGGACTGTGGGCGGTGAGCAGTTCTTC,TRBV28,.,TRBJ2-1,.
CASSWGQGAYNEQFF,TGCGCCAGCAGCTGGGGACAGGGGGCCTACAATGAGCAGTTCTTC,TRBV5-1,.,TRBJ2-1,TRBD1
CASQGSSYGELFF,TGTGCCAGCCAGGGGAGTTCTTACGGGGAGCTGTTTTTT,TRBV9,.,TRBJ2-2,.
CASSSGQGNTDTQYF,TGTGCCAGCAGCTCAGGACAGGGAAACACAGATACGCAGTATTTT,TRBV7-2,.,TRBJ2-3,TRBD1
CASSLTVLTGSGTDTQYF,TGTGCCAGCAGTTTAACGGTCTTAACAGGGTCCGGAACAGATACGCAGTATTTT,TRBV28,once,TRBJ2-3,.
CASSPRSTGSYEQYF,TGTGCCAGCAGCCCACGATCGACAGGGAGTTACGAGCAGTACTTC,TRBV5-6,.,TRBJ2-7,TRBD1
CASSSGDSRGYGYTF,TGCGCCAGCAGCTCGGGGGACTCCCGGGGATATGGCTACACCTTC,TRBV5-1,.,TRBJ1-2,.
CASSLRTPREQYF,TGTGCCAGCAGTTTACGGACTCCGCGGGAGCAGTACTTC,TRBV28,.,TRBJ2-7,.
CASKLAGRSTDTQYF,TGTGCCAGTAAACTAGCGGGGCGTAGCACAGATACGCAGTATTTT,TRBV19,.,TRBJ2-3,TRBD2
CASSLAPGVTYEQYF,TGTGCCAGCAGCTTAGCTCCAGGGGTGACCTACGAGCAGTACTTC,TRBV11-2,.,TRBJ2-7,.
CASSPLGGRDQETQYF,TGTGCCAGCAGCCCTTTAGGGGGGAGGGACCAAGAGACCCAGTACTTC,TRBV9,.,TRBJ2-5,.
CASSLPGYGETQYF,TGTGCCAGCAGTTTACCAGGGTATGGGGAGACCCAGTACTTC,TRBV27,.,TRBJ2-5,.
CASSAVHSSYEQYF,TGCGCCAGCAGTGCCGTCCATAGCTCCTACGAGCAGTACTTC,TRBV10-2,.,TRBJ2-7,.
CASVREAHEKLFF,TGTGCCAGCGTCCGTGAAGCTCATGAAAAACTGTTTTTT,TRBV28,.,TRBJ1-4,.